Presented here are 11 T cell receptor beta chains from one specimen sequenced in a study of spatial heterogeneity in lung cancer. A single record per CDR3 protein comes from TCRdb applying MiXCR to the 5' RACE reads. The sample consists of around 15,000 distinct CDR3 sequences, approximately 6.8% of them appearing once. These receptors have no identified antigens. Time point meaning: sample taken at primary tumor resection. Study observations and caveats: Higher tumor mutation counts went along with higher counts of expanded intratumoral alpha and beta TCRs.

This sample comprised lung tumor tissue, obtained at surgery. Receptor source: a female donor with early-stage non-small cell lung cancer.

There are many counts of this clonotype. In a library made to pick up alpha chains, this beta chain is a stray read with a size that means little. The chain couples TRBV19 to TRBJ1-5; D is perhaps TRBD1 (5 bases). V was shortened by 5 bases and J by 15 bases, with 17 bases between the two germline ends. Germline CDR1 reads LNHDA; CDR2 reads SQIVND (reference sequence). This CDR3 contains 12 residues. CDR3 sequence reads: CASSSNQGSGHF. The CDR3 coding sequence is TGTGCCAGTAGTTCGAATCAGGGATCCGGGCATTTT.

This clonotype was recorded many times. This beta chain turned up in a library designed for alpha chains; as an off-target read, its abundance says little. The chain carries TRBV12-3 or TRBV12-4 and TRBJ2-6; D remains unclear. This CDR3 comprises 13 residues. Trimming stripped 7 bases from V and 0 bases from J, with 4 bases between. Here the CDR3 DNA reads TGTGCCAGCACCCGCTCTGGGGCCAACGTCCTGACTTTC. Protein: CASTRSGANVLTF.

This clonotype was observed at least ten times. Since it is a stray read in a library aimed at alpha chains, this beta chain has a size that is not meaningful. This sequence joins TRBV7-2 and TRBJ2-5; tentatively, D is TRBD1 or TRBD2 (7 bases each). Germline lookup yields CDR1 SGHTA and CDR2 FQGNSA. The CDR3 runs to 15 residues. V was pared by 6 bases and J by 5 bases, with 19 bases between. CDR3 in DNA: TGTGCCAGCAGTCCAGGGGGGGATGGTACGGAGACCCAGTACTTC. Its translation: CASSPGGDGTETQYF.

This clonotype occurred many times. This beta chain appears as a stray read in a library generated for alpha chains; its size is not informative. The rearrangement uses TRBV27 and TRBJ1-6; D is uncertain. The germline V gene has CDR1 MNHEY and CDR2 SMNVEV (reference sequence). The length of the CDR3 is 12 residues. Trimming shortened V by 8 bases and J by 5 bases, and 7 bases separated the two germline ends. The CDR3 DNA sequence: TGTGCCAGCGGCAAGAATAATTCACCCCTCCACTTT. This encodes CASGKNNSPLHF.

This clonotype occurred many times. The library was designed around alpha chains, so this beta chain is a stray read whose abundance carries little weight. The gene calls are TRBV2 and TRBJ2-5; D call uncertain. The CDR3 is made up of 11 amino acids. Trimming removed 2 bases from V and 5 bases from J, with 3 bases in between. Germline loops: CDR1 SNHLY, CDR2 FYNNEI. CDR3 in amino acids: CASSEYETQYF. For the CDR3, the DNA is TGTGCCAGCAGTGAATATGAGACCCAGTACTTC.

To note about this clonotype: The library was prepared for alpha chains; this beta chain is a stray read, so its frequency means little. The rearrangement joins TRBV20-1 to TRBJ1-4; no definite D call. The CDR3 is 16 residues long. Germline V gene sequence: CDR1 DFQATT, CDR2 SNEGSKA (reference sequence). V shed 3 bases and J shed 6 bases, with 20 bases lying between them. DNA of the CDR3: TGCAGTGCTAGTACTCTCTCCCCGGGTCTTCATGAAAAACTGTTTTTT. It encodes CSASTLSPGLHEKLFF.

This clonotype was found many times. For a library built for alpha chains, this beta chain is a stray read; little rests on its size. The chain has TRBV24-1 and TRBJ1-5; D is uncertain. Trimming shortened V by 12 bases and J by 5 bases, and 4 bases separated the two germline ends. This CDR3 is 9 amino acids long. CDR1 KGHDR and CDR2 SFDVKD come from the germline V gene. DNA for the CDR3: TGTGCCTCCTATCAGCCCCAGCATTTT. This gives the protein CASYQPQHF.

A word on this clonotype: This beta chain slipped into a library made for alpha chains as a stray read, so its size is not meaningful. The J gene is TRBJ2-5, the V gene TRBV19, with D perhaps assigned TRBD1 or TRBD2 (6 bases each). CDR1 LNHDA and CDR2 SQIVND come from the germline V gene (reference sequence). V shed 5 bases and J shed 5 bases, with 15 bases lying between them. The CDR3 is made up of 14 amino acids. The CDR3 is CASSERGRRETQYF. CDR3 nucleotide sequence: TGTGCCAGTAGTGAACGGGGGCGCAGGGAGACCCAGTACTTC.

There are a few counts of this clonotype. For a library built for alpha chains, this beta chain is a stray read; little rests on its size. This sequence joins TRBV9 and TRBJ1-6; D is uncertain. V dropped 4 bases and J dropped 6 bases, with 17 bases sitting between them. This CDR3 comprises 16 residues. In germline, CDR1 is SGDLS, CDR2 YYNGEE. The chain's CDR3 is CASSQDGQTSNSPLHF. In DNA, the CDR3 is TGTGCCAGCAGCCAAGACGGGCAGACTAGTAATTCACCCCTCCACTTT.

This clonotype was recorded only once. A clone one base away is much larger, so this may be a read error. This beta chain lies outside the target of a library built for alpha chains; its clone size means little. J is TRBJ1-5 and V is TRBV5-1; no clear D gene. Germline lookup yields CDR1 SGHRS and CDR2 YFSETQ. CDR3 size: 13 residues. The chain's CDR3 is CASSLDGNRPQHF. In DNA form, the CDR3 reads TGCGCCAGCAGCTTGGACGGGAATCGGCCCCAGCATTTT.

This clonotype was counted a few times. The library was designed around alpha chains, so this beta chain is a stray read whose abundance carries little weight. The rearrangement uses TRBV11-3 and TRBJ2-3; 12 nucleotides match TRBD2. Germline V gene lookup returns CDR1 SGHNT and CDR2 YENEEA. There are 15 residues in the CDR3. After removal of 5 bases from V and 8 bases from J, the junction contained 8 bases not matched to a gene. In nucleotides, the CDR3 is TGTGCCAGCAGCGAGACTAGCGGGGGCGCGTCTACGCAGTATTTT. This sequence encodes CASSETSGGASTQYF.